This section outlines one T cell receptor (beta chain) sequence together with its context. Trimming at V came to 4 bases and at J to 3 bases, leaving 3 bases not matched to a gene. Per the germline V gene, CDR1 is SGHRS and CDR2 is YFSETQ. The length of the CDR3 is 14 residues. The data originate from a study of blood T cell repertoires in COVID-19. Overall study context: Collection of acute and convalescent COVID-19 samples took place in the United States, Italy and Spain. PBMCs, B-cell-depleted T cells, or T cells were the source of the cDNA or gDNA that made up the material.

Sequenced by immunoSEQ multiplex PCR; TCRdb stores in-frame clones only, minus some. This table holds tens of thousands of clones, 80% found once. The sequence came from a man in his 70s who had recovered from COVID-19. This rearrangement joins TRBV5-1 to TRBJ2-5, with 10 bases aligning to TRBD1. Sequencing was performed on peripheral blood. CDR3 protein: CASSRGTGEETQYF. The CDR3 DNA follows: TGCGCCAGCAGCCGGGGGACAGGGGAAGAGACCCAGTACTTC.